The next 28 T cell receptor beta chains were all read from a single sample in a study of T cell repertoires in cytomegalovirus infection. Using its own MiXCR run on the reads, TCRdb lists one record per CDR3 protein. Of about 460,000 distinct CDR3 sequences listed, about 11% are singletons. Sequenced sample: PBMCs. The receptors originated from a human donor in good health (CMV status not recorded). Some clones in this sample may be carry-over from other donors' samples.

Many counts were recorded for this clonotype. The rearrangement joins TRBV7-8 to TRBJ2-5, with D possibly TRBD2 on 5 matching bases. This CDR3 is built from 15 residues. Per the germline V gene, CDR1 is SGHVS and CDR2 is FQNEAQ. Trimming pared 1 base from V and 1 base from J, leaving 10 bases between. The CDR3 DNA is TGTGCCAGCAGCTTAGAAGCGGCTACCCAAGAGACCCAGTACTTC. Protein: CASSLEAATQETQYF.

This clonotype was seen ten or more times. J is TRBJ1-3 and V is TRBV6-1; 8 nucleotides align to TRBD1. The ends lost 6 bases at V and 1 base at J; junction bases unmatched: 8. The CDR3 totals 16 residues. Looked up from germline, CDR1 is MNHNS and CDR2 is SASEGT. The CDR3 sequence is CASRGDRFTSGNTIYF. In DNA, the CDR3 is TGTGCCAGCAGAGGGGACAGGTTCACATCTGGAAACACCATATATTTT.

The chain uses TRBV18 and TRBJ2-7; 8 bases align to TRBD2. The CDR3 totals 15 residues. Germline CDR1 and CDR2: KGHSH and LQKENI. V gave up 8 bases and J gave up 0 bases; unmatched junction bases: 9. CDR3 loop: CASAGGRLSSYEQYF. For the CDR3, the DNA is TGTGCCAGCGCGGGGGGACGGCTCAGCTCCTACGAGCAGTACTTC.

This clonotype showed up just once. The chain couples TRBV5-6 to TRBJ2-2, with TRBD1 as a possible D gene (7 bases). V was clipped by 1 base and J by 2 bases, with 15 bases between them. The CDR3 has 17 residues. Germline loops: CDR1 SGHDT, CDR2 YYEEEE. The CDR3 sequence is CASSLLGQGGNTGELFF. CDR3 coding DNA: TGTGCCAGCAGCTTGCTGGGTCAGGGGGGCAACACCGGGGAGCTGTTTTTT.

This clonotype was seen many times. The chain carries TRBV11-3 and TRBJ2-1, with no clear D. The CDR3 is 13 amino acids. V was pared by 3 bases and J by 3 bases, with 6 bases between. Germline V gives CDR1 SGHNT, CDR2 YENEEA. Written as DNA, the CDR3 is TGTGCCAGCAGCTTTGGGTACTACAATGAGCAGTTCTTC. Its protein is CASSFGYYNEQFF.

There are many counts of this clonotype. This chain uses TRBV12-3 or TRBV12-4 with TRBJ1-2, with D possibly being TRBD1 (5 bases). CDR3 length equals 14 residues. V shed 3 bases and J shed 5 bases, with 13 bases lying between them. This CDR3 reads CASSFSRGVYGYTF. CDR3 nucleotides: TGTGCCAGCAGTTTTTCTCGGGGCGTTTATGGCTACACCTTC.

This clonotype was observed a handful of times. This chain connects TRBV6-6 to TRBJ1-1; D gene unclear. CDR3 length equals 14 residues. V lost 6 bases and J lost 5, with 16 bases in between. The germline gives CDR1 MNHNY, CDR2 SVGAGI (reference sequence). This CDR3 reads CASRWTAGETEAFF. As DNA, the CDR3 is TGTGCCAGCAGATGGACCGCAGGAGAGACTGAAGCTTTCTTT.

This clonotype was observed many times. This sequence joins TRBV6-1 and TRBJ2-6, with unresolved D. Germline CDR1 is MNHNS and CDR2 is SASEGT. V gave up 3 bases and J gave up 0 bases, with 6 bases separating them. The CDR3 extends over 15 amino acids. This CDR3 reads CASSESHSGANVLTF. Written as DNA, the CDR3 is TGTGCCAGCAGTGAGTCACACTCTGGGGCCAACGTCCTGACTTTC.

This clonotype occurred once. A much more abundant neighbour one base away suggests this may be a read error. The chain couples TRBV7-9 to TRBJ1-4, with D perhaps matching TRBD1 (6 bases). The CDR3 is 19 amino acids. Germline V gene sequence: CDR1 SEHNR, CDR2 FQNEAQ (reference sequence). This CDR3 is CASSLAGPGHVATNKKLFF. The CDR3 DNA follows: TGTGCCAGCAGCTTAGCGGGACCGGGACACGTTGCAACTAATAAAAAACTGTTTTTT.

This clonotype was counted at least ten times. V usage is TRBV28 and J usage is TRBJ2-7; unclear D gene. The CDR3 consists of 15 residues. Germline V gives CDR1 MDHEN, CDR2 SYDVKM. V lost 5 bases, J lost 0 bases, and 14 bases lay in between. The CDR3, as DNA: TGTGCCAGCAGTCCCTTATTAAGTAGCTCCTACGAGCAGTACTTC. This sequence encodes CASSPLLSSSYEQYF.

This clonotype occurred many times. The CDR3 here is CASSQRGRSSYNEQFF. The CDR3 nucleotides are TGCGCCAGCAGTCAGAGGGGACGGAGCTCCTACAATGAGCAGTTCTTC. The chain is built from TRBV23-1 and TRBJ2-1; D is perhaps TRBD1 or TRBD2 (5 bases each). TRBV23-1 is classed as an ORF, of uncertain function. The V end was cut by 3 bases, the J end by 0 bases, with 12 bases between. CDR3 length equals 16 residues.

This clonotype was counted many times. This chain connects TRBV7-8 to TRBJ2-5, with D possibly matching TRBD2 (5 bases). CDR3 length: 16 residues. V lost 4 bases and J lost 3, with 18 bases in between. Germline CDR1 reads SGHVS; CDR2 reads FQNEAQ. CDR3 DNA sequence: TGTGCCAGCAGCTCCCGGAGGCTGCCCAGAAAAGAGACCCAGTACTTC. Amino acid sequence: CASSSRRLPRKETQYF.

The table lists this clonotype with many counts. This chain connects TRBV7-3 to TRBJ1-1, with no clear D. The V and J ends lost 1 base and 1 base respectively, with 7 bases between them. The CDR3 consists of 14 residues. Looked up from germline, CDR1 is SGHTA and CDR2 is FQGTGA. The CDR3 loop reads CASSLKARNTEAFF. The DNA of the CDR3 is TGTGCCAGCAGCTTAAAGGCGCGGAACACTGAAGCTTTCTTT.

At least ten counts were recorded for this clonotype. The chain uses TRBV3-1 and TRBJ2-3; D call uncertain. The CDR3 is 16 residues long. The V gene lost 4 bases and the J gene lost 2 bases, with 16 bases spanning the gap. Germline lookup yields CDR1 LGHDT and CDR2 YNNKEL (reference sequence). CDR3: CASSPHQGHSTDTQYF. CDR3 DNA sequence: TGTGCCAGCAGCCCCCATCAAGGCCACTCCACAGATACGCAGTATTTT.

This clonotype has a count of ten or more. The chain is built from TRBV5-6 and TRBJ1-5, with D possibly TRBD1 on 6 matching bases. The CDR3 has 15 residues. Trimming removed 2 bases at V and 3 bases at J, with 12 bases between. Germline V gene data show CDR1 as SGHDT and CDR2 as YYEEEE. DNA of the CDR3: TGTGCCAGCAGCTTCGCTGACAGGCCCAATCAGCCCCAGCATTTT. The encoded protein is CASSFADRPNQPQHF.

Only a few counts were recorded for this clonotype. The gene calls are TRBV12-5 and TRBJ1-2; D is ambiguous. With 1 base removed from V and 0 bases from J, the gap between germline ends came to 9 bases. The germline V gene has CDR1 LGHNT and CDR2 FRNRAP. The CDR3 spans 15 residues. CDR3 bases: TGTGCTAGTGGTTTGGAGGGCCCCGCTAACTATGGCTACACCTTC. As protein: CASGLEGPANYGYTF.

V is TRBV3-1 and J is TRBJ1-1; D is possibly TRBD1 (5 bases). The CDR3 covers 13 residues. V lost 4 bases to trimming and J lost 8 bases, with 14 bases between them. The germline CDR1 and CDR2 sequences are LGHDT and YNNKEL (reference sequence). The CDR3 loop reads CASSRDGTAEAFF. The CDR3 nucleotides read TGTGCCAGCAGCCGAGATGGGACGGCCGAAGCTTTCTTT.

This clonotype was seen more than once but under ten times. The chain has TRBV5-1 and TRBJ2-7; 10 positions match TRBD2. The J segment lost 2 bases and the V segment lost 4 bases, leaving 9 bases of the junction unmatched. This CDR3 has 16 residues. Germline V lookup: CDR1 SGHRS, CDR2 YFSETQ. The CDR3, as DNA: TGCGCCAGCAGCGTCCCCGGGACTAGCGTGACCTACGAGCAGTACTTC. Translated: CASSVPGTSVTYEQYF.

This clonotype was observed a handful of times. The J gene is TRBJ2-1, the V gene TRBV20-1; D gene unclear. This CDR3 region has 12 residues. Between the trimmed V and J ends, which lost 0 bases and 7 bases, there was a span of 7 bases. Germline assignment: CDR1 DFQATT and CDR2 SNEGSKA (reference sequence). The CDR3 sequence: CSARDSENEQFF. The CDR3 DNA sequence: TGCAGTGCTAGAGACAGTGAAAATGAGCAGTTCTTC.

This clonotype has a count of ten or more. The rearrangement joins TRBV10-2 to TRBJ2-7, with D unclear. CDR1 and CDR2 (germline): WSHSY, SAAADI. Trimming left V 1 base short and J 0 bases short, with 7 bases between. There are 14 residues in the CDR3. The CDR3 loop is CASSEYASSYEQYF. The CDR3, as DNA: TGCGCCAGCAGTGAGTACGCTAGCTCCTACGAGCAGTACTTC.

This chain uses TRBV10-3 with TRBJ1-6; a possible D gene is TRBD1 (6 bases). The CDR3 covers 15 residues. With 0 bases removed from V and 10 bases from J, the gap between germline ends came to 13 bases. Per germline, CDR1 ENHRY and CDR2 SYGVKD. The CDR3 DNA sequence: TGTGCCATCAGTGAGTCGCCAGGGGTCGGCTCACCCCTCCACTTT. It specifies CAISESPGVGSPLHF.

The sample holds a few counts of this clonotype. J is TRBJ2-7 and V is TRBV12-3 or TRBV12-4, with D unclear. V was clipped by 3 bases and J by 2 bases, with 23 bases between them. CDR3 length: 18 amino acids. CDR3 amino acids: CASSFFGGSTPLAYEQYF. The CDR3 DNA sequence: TGTGCCAGCAGTTTTTTTGGCGGTTCTACCCCCCTCGCCTACGAGCAGTACTTC.

This sequence joins TRBV10-3 and TRBJ2-1; 8 bases agree with TRBD1. CDR1 and CDR2 (germline): ENHRY, SYGVKD. The CDR3 has 14 amino acids. Trimming removed 3 bases from V and 6 bases from J; junction bases left unmatched: 4. The CDR3 spells CAISEGTGVNEQFF. The CDR3 DNA reads TGTGCCATCAGTGAAGGGACAGGCGTCAATGAGCAGTTCTTC.

V usage is TRBV28 and J usage is TRBJ1-1; TRBD1 aligns across 7 bases. The V gene's germline CDR1 is MDHEN and CDR2 SYDVKM. The CDR3 spans 12 residues. The junction had 4 bases not matched to a gene; V was cut back by 8 bases and J by 4 bases. The CDR3 DNA reads TGTGCCAGCCAGGGGGATGTCACTGAAGCTTTCTTT. Residues: CASQGDVTEAFF.

A few counts support this clonotype. J is TRBJ2-4 and V is TRBV20-1, with unresolved D. CDR3 length equals 14 residues. Per germline, CDR1 DFQATT and CDR2 SNEGSKA (reference sequence). Trimming left V 0 bases short and J 1 base short, with 7 bases between. In DNA form, the CDR3 reads TGCAGTGCTAGAGAAGGATTTGCCAAAAACATTCAGTACTTC. Translating gives CSAREGFAKNIQYF.

This chain uses TRBV12-3 or TRBV12-4 with TRBJ1-6, with a tentative D call TRBD1 (5 bases). The CDR3 is made up of 11 amino acids. Trimming cost V 5 bases and J 12 bases, with 8 bases left between them. The CDR3 spells CASSVRGPLHF. The CDR3 nucleotides are TGTGCCAGCAGTGTAAGGGGACCCCTCCACTTT.

The V gene is TRBV10-3, the J gene TRBJ2-2; maybe TRBD2 (5 bases). This CDR3 has 16 residues. V was shortened by 0 bases and J by 5 bases, with 13 bases between the two germline ends. Germline lookup yields CDR1 ENHRY and CDR2 SYGVKD. Here the CDR3 reads CAISESAALGTGELFF. DNA for the CDR3: TGTGCCATCAGTGAGTCAGCGGCCTTGGGGACCGGGGAGCTGTTTTTT.

The chain couples TRBV27 to TRBJ2-3; TRBD2 aligns across 8 bases. Germline CDR1 reads MNHEY; CDR2 reads SMNVEV (reference sequence). Trimming removed 4 bases from V and 4 bases from J; junction bases left unmatched: 7. The CDR3 covers 15 residues. For the CDR3, the DNA is TGTGCCAGCAGTTGGAGTAGCGGGAAAGCAGATACGCAGTATTTT. Residues: CASSWSSGKADTQYF.